The subject of this entry is one T cell receptor (beta chain). Its matching antigen is unknown. Sample donors were healthy Caucasian individuals that came from Russia, aged 6 to 90. RNA extraction gave at least 5.5 micrograms of total RNA per sample. The use of a sample-barcoded 5' primer and a J-beta primer mix characterized a second PCR of about 7 to 12 cycles. Each cDNA molecule carried a tag from a template-switch adaptor that contained 12 random nucleotides. TCRdb reprocessed the 5' RACE reads with MiXCR, giving one entry per CDR3 protein. The sample consists of 580,000 or so distinct CDR3 sequences, roughly 43% of them appearing once. Trimming removed 10 bases at V and 1 base at J, with 19 bases between. Germline V gene sequence: CDR1 MDHEN, CDR2 SYDVKM. CDR3 length equals 15 residues. The data were obtained in a study of blood T cells in healthy people across ages. Overall study results and limits: Older age coincided with a roughly linear decline in TCR beta diversity per million T cells.

The rearrangement uses TRBV28 and TRBJ2-5; weak D call: TRBD2 (6 bases). This sequence originates from a man older than 75 in good health. The source material was blood. DNA for the CDR3: TGTGCCACCACTCGACTTTTAGCGGTCCAAGAGACCCAGTACTTC. It is translated as CATTRLLAVQETQYF.